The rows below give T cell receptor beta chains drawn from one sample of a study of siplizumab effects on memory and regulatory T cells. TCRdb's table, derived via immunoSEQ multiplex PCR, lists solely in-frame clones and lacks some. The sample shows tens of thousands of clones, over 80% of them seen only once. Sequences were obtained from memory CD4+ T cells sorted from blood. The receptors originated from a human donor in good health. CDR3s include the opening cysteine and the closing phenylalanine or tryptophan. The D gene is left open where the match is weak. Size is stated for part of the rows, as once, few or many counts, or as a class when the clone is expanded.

cdr3_nt: TGTGCCAGCGCCTTGGGAGCTAGCGGGAGCCCCGGGGAGCTGTTTTTT; cdr3_aa: CASALGASGSPGELFF; d_call: TRBD2; j_call: TRBJ2-2; clone_size: once; v_call: TRBV2
cdr3_nt: TGTGCCAGCAGCCGTGGACAGGACACCTACGAGCAGTACTTC; cdr3_aa: CASSRGQDTYEQYF; d_call: TRBD1; j_call: TRBJ2-7; clone_size: .; v_call: TRBV4-2
cdr3_nt: TGTGCCAGCAGCGTATCAGGGGCAACTAACTATGGCTACACCTTC; cdr3_aa: CASSVSGATNYGYTF; d_call: .; j_call: TRBJ1-2; clone_size: .; v_call: TRBV7-2
cdr3_nt: TGTGCCAGCTCACCGGGACAGGGGTCCTACAATGAGCAGTTCTTC; cdr3_aa: CASSPGQGSYNEQFF; d_call: TRBD1; j_call: TRBJ2-1; clone_size: .; v_call: TRBV18
cdr3_nt: TGTGCCAGCAGTTCTAGCGGGGAAACGAACACCGGGGAGCTGTTTTTT; cdr3_aa: CASSSSGETNTGELFF; d_call: TRBD2; j_call: TRBJ2-2; clone_size: .; v_call: TRBV2
cdr3_nt: TGTGCCAGCAGGTACGACACCTCCTACACCTTC; cdr3_aa: CASRYDTSYTF; d_call: .; j_call: TRBJ1-2; clone_size: .; v_call: TRBV7-2
cdr3_nt: TGTGCCAGCAGCGACCGGGACCTATACAATGAGCAGTTCTTC; cdr3_aa: CASSDRDLYNEQFF; d_call: .; j_call: TRBJ2-1; clone_size: .; v_call: TRBV11-1
cdr3_nt: TGCGCCAGCAGTGAGGAGGCTTATGGCTACACCTTC; cdr3_aa: CASSEEAYGYTF; d_call: .; j_call: TRBJ1-2; clone_size: .; v_call: TRBV10-1
cdr3_nt: TGTGCCAGCAGTGCACAGGGATGGGAGGGGGTAGGTCAGCCCCAGCATTTT; cdr3_aa: CASSAQGWEGVGQPQHF; d_call: .; j_call: TRBJ1-5; clone_size: medium-sized; v_call: TRBV2
cdr3_nt: TGTGCCAGCAGCTACCCTCCGGGACTAGCCTCCGAGCAGTACTTC; cdr3_aa: CASSYPPGLASEQYF; d_call: TRBD2; j_call: TRBJ2-7; clone_size: .; v_call: TRBV11-2
cdr3_nt: TGTGCCTGGACCGAAACAGGGCCTGGCACTGAAGCTTTCTTT; cdr3_aa: CAWTETGPGTEAFF; d_call: .; j_call: TRBJ1-1; clone_size: .; v_call: TRBV30
cdr3_nt: TGTGCCAGCAGCTTAGAGGTGAACACCGGGGAGCTGTTTTTT; cdr3_aa: CASSLEVNTGELFF; d_call: .; j_call: TRBJ2-2; clone_size: .; v_call: TRBV7-3
cdr3_nt: TGCGCCAGCAGCCGTGGACAGCTGAACACTGAAGCTTTCTTT; cdr3_aa: CASSRGQLNTEAFF; d_call: .; j_call: TRBJ1-1; clone_size: .; v_call: TRBV5-1
cdr3_nt: TGCGCCAGCGGGGGCCAGAAACCGGGACTAGCGGGTTCCTACGAGCAGTACTTC; cdr3_aa: CASGGQKPGLAGSYEQYF; d_call: TRBD2; j_call: TRBJ2-7; clone_size: .; v_call: TRBV5-1
cdr3_nt: TGCGCCAGCAGCTTGGTTGGGGATAAGGGCACTGAAGCTTTCTTT; cdr3_aa: CASSLVGDKGTEAFF; d_call: .; j_call: TRBJ1-1; clone_size: .; v_call: TRBV5-1
cdr3_nt: TGTGCCTGGGAAAGTTCAGGGGGCTACGAGCAGTACTTC; cdr3_aa: CAWESSGGYEQYF; d_call: TRBD1; j_call: TRBJ2-7; clone_size: .; v_call: TRBV30
cdr3_nt: TGTGCCAGCAGCTTAGCGGAGGGCTATGGCTACACCTTC; cdr3_aa: CASSLAEGYGYTF; d_call: .; j_call: TRBJ1-2; clone_size: many; v_call: TRBV7-9
cdr3_nt: TGCAGCGTTCGGATCTCTGGAAACACCATATATTTT; cdr3_aa: CSVRISGNTIYF; d_call: .; j_call: TRBJ1-3; clone_size: once; v_call: TRBV29-1
cdr3_nt: TGTGCCAGCAGCCAAGGCCTGGACCTCCGGGGCACTGAAGCTTTCTTT; cdr3_aa: CASSQGLDLRGTEAFF; d_call: .; j_call: TRBJ1-1; clone_size: .; v_call: TRBV14
cdr3_nt: TGTGCCAGCAGCTTGCAGGGGGCGGGTGAAAAACTGTTTTTT; cdr3_aa: CASSLQGAGEKLFF; d_call: TRBD1; j_call: TRBJ1-4; clone_size: .; v_call: TRBV5-4
cdr3_nt: TGTGCCAGCAGCCGGACAGGGGAGAGCACAGATACGCAGTATTTT; cdr3_aa: CASSRTGESTDTQYF; d_call: TRBD1; j_call: TRBJ2-3; clone_size: once; v_call: TRBV5-4
cdr3_nt: TGCGCCAGCAGCTTGGAGGGGACGCTAACCGGGGAGCTGTTTTTT; cdr3_aa: CASSLEGTLTGELFF; d_call: .; j_call: TRBJ2-2; clone_size: .; v_call: TRBV5-1
cdr3_nt: TGTGCCAGCGGGCCCGACTATGGCTACACCTTC; cdr3_aa: CASGPDYGYTF; d_call: .; j_call: TRBJ1-2; clone_size: .; v_call: TRBV2